Listed here are 24 T cell receptor beta chains from one sample, sequenced in a study of human T cells and chemical hapten exposure. Total RNA extraction was carried out from unfractionated whole blood. MiXCR, run by TCRdb on the 5' RACE reads, gives a single entry per CDR3 protein. The sample lists tens of thousands of distinct CDR3 sequences, approximately 15% seen once, with over 6.5% in the top ten. The receptors shown here come from a female donor in good health.

The sample holds a few counts of this clonotype. The chain joins TRBV5-5 to TRBJ2-3, with TRBD2 matching over 10 bases. Germline V gene lookup returns CDR1 SGHKS and CDR2 YYEKEE (reference sequence). CDR3 size: 16 residues. V was pared by 3 bases and J by 3 bases, with 7 bases of the junction left unmatched. CDR3 sequence: CASSSLIAGGTDTQYF. CDR3 bases: TGTGCCAGCAGCTCCTTAATAGCGGGGGGAACAGATACGCAGTATTTT.

Only a few counts were recorded for this clonotype. The V and J genes are TRBV20-1 and TRBJ2-5; possibly TRBD1 or TRBD2 for D (5 bases each). CDR1 is DFQATT, CDR2 SNEGSKA, per germline (reference sequence). This CDR3 region has 16 residues. V shed 7 bases and J shed 4 bases, with 25 bases lying between them. The CDR3 DNA reads TGCAGTGTCAGCAGTTCCCCCCGGGGACGGGGAGAGACCCAGTACTTC. Encoded protein: CSVSSSPRGRGETQYF.

This clonotype was recorded many times. The chain carries TRBV6-1 and TRBJ2-7; TRBD2 is a possible D gene (5 bases). The CDR3 spans 17 residues. V lost 4 bases, J lost 1 base, and 20 bases lay in between. Germline V CDR1 and CDR2: MNHNS, SASEGT. In DNA form, the CDR3 reads TGTGCCAGCAGTGGGCCCGTCCAGGCTAGCAGGTCCTACGAGCAGTACTTC. Translated, it gives CASSGPVQASRSYEQYF.

CDR3 nucleotide sequence: TGTGCCAGCAGCTTAAAATTTGGACATCATCAGCCCCAGCATTTT. As protein: CASSLKFGHHQPQHF. This rearrangement joins TRBV7-2 to TRBJ1-5; TRBD1 might be the D (5 bases). The CDR3 has 15 amino acids. V lost 2 bases and J 5 bases, leaving 13 bases between the germline ends. Germline loops: CDR1 SGHTA, CDR2 FQGNSA.

The CDR3, as DNA: TGTGCCAGCAGCTTAGAAGGCTATGGCTACACCTTC. This gives the protein CASSLEGYGYTF. The chain employs TRBV7-2 and TRBJ1-2, with no clear D. Germline-derived CDR1 and CDR2 are SGHTA and FQGNSA. CDR3 length equals 12 residues. V was clipped by 1 base and J by 4 bases, with 4 bases between them.

The chain combines TRBV6-6 with TRBJ1-1; D ambiguous. The V end was cut by 2 bases, the J end by 1 base, with 5 bases between. Germline V gene sequence: CDR1 MNHNY, CDR2 SVGAGI (reference sequence). CDR3 length: 13 amino acids. CDR3: CASSYAANTEAFF. In DNA form, the CDR3 reads TGTGCCAGCAGTTACGCCGCGAACACTGAAGCTTTCTTT.

In this sample, this clonotype turned up a few times. This chain connects TRBV6-4 to TRBJ2-3; 12 positions match TRBD2. Trimming removed 6 bases from V and 3 bases from J; junction bases left unmatched: 4. The CDR3 totals 15 residues. Looked up from germline, CDR1 is MRHNA and CDR2 is SNTAGT. The chain's CDR3 is CASSASGGATDTQYF. In DNA, the CDR3 is TGTGCCAGCAGCGCTAGCGGGGGGGCGACAGATACGCAGTATTTT.

There are a few counts of this clonotype. V usage is TRBV25-1 and J usage is TRBJ2-7; 7 positions agree with TRBD1. The CDR3 consists of 15 residues. Germline V gene lookup returns CDR1 MGHDK and CDR2 SYGVNS. Losses at the gene ends were 4 bases for V and 5 bases for J; bases not matched to a gene: 11. The CDR3 region has the DNA TGTGCCAGCAGTGTAGGGGGCGGCAGGGGTAACGAGCAGTACTTC. Translated, it gives CASSVGGGRGNEQYF.

The genes are TRBV5-1 and TRBJ2-6; D is possibly TRBD1 or TRBD2 (5 bases each). Germline values: CDR1 SGHRS, CDR2 YFSETQ. The V gene lost 0 bases and the J gene lost 0 bases, with 10 bases spanning the gap. The length of the CDR3 is 17 residues. The CDR3 loop reads CASSLGGVLSGANVLTF. The CDR3, as DNA: TGCGCCAGCAGCTTGGGAGGGGTACTCTCTGGGGCCAACGTCCTGACTTTC.

This chain uses TRBV5-1 with TRBJ2-1; D is perhaps TRBD2 (5 bases). Trimming removed 4 bases from V and 2 bases from J, with 10 bases in between. The CDR3 extends over 14 amino acids. CDR1 is SGHRS and CDR2 is YFSETQ in the germline V gene. CDR3: CASSDPGTYNEQFF. The CDR3 DNA follows: TGCGCCAGCAGCGACCCCGGGACCTACAATGAGCAGTTCTTC.

In its sample, this clonotype was seen many times. The genes are TRBV6-5 and TRBJ1-1; TRBD1 matches 9 bases. The CDR3 runs to 14 residues. The V and J ends lost 4 bases and 11 bases, in that order; junction bases with no gene match: 11. Germline V gives CDR1 MNHEY, CDR2 SVGAGI. DNA for the CDR3: TGTGCCAGCAGTTTTGGGACAGGGATGAACTCGGCTTTCTTT. Translation: CASSFGTGMNSAFF.

The CDR3 nucleotides are TGTGCCAGCAGTTCGGGGGCTAGCGCAGATACGCAGTATTTT. Translation gives CASSSGASADTQYF. The gene calls are TRBV28 and TRBJ2-3; perhaps D is TRBD1 or TRBD2 (6 bases each). V was shortened by 4 bases and J by 4 bases, with 12 bases between the two germline ends. The CDR3 runs 14 residues. Germline V gene sequence: CDR1 MDHEN, CDR2 SYDVKM.

This clonotype was detected only a few times. The CDR3 DNA reads as TGCAGCACCCGGACAGGGCAAGAAGAGCAGTACTTC. Amino acids: CSTRTGQEEQYF. The chain links TRBV29-1 to TRBJ2-7; 8 bases are shared with TRBD1. The CDR3 extends over 12 amino acids. V gave up 8 bases and J gave up 7 bases; unmatched junction bases: 10. The germline CDR1 and CDR2 sequences are SQVTM and ANQGSEA.

The chain uses TRBV7-2 and TRBJ2-7, with 8 bases lining up with TRBD2. CDR1 and CDR2 (germline): SGHTA, FQGNSA. J was trimmed by 2 bases and V by 5 bases; bases with no gene match: 11. The CDR3 runs 16 residues. Written as DNA, the CDR3 is TGTGCCAGCAGCCCCAGCGGGGGCAGGGTTCCCTACGAGCAGTACTTC. As protein: CASSPSGGRVPYEQYF. Variable domain in full (rest from reference TRBV7-2 and TRBJ2-7): GAGVSQSPSNKVTEKGKDVELRCDPISGHTALYWYRQSLGQGLEFLIYFQGNSAPDKSGLPSDRFSAERTGGSVSTLTIQRTQQEDSAVYLCASSPSGGRVPYEQYFGPGTRLTVT.

V usage is TRBV2 and J usage is TRBJ2-5; the D call may be TRBD1 or TRBD2 (5 bases each). Germline CDR1 reads SNHLY; CDR2 reads FYNNEI. This CDR3 is built from 14 residues. V lost 6 bases to trimming and J lost 2 bases, with 13 bases between them. The CDR3 here is CASSEGIYQETQYF. CDR3 sequence (DNA): TGTGCCAGCAGCGAGGGGATCTATCAAGAGACCCAGTACTTC.

This chain's CDR3 is CASSQAINGNQPQHF. The CDR3 DNA reads as TGCGCCAGCAGCCAAGCGATAAATGGCAATCAGCCCCAGCATTTT. This chain uses TRBV4-1 with TRBJ1-5; D unresolved. This CDR3 has 15 amino acids. Trimming removed 1 base at V and 2 bases at J, with 9 bases between. CDR1 MGHRA and CDR2 YSYEKL come from the germline V gene.

This clonotype showed up many times. The chain links TRBV7-2 to TRBJ1-1; tentative D call: TRBD1 (6 bases). CDR3 length: 14 residues. Germline-derived CDR1 and CDR2 are SGHTA and FQGNSA. The V end was cut by 2 bases, the J end by 5 bases, with 12 bases between. CDR3 amino acids: CASSLLAGVTEAFF. The CDR3, as DNA: TGTGCCAGCAGCTTATTGGCAGGGGTGACTGAAGCTTTCTTT.

Only a few counts were recorded for this clonotype. V is TRBV7-8 and J is TRBJ2-5, with D tentatively TRBD1 or TRBD2 (5 bases each). CDR1 is SGHVS, CDR2 FQNEAQ, per germline. Trimming took off 4 bases at V and 0 bases at J, with 9 bases between the two ends. CDR3 length: 14 amino acids. The CDR3 DNA is TGTGCCAGCAGCTACGGGACGTACCAAGAGACCCAGTACTTC. The encoded protein is CASSYGTYQETQYF.

The chain is built from TRBV6-2 or TRBV6-3 and TRBJ1-1; the D is unclear. Germline V gene data show CDR1 as MNHEY and CDR2 as SVGEGT. V was cut by 8 bases and J by 11 bases, with 24 bases left in between. The CDR3 totals 14 residues. In DNA form, the CDR3 reads TGTGCCAGCGCTAAAGGGAGGAGTTCCTCCGGGGCTTTCTTT. This sequence encodes CASAKGRSSSGAFF.

This clonotype appeared a few times. V gene TRBV20-1 combines with J gene TRBJ2-3; TRBD2 is a possible D gene (6 bases). V was clipped by 5 bases and J by 5 bases, with 20 bases between them. The CDR3 is 15 residues long. CDR1 is DFQATT and CDR2 is SNEGSKA in the germline V gene (reference sequence). CDR3 sequence (DNA): TGCAGTGCTCATCCGTTGCGGGACCCCGGAGATACGCAGTATTTT. Residues: CSAHPLRDPGDTQYF.

This clonotype was observed a few times. The chain joins TRBV5-6 to TRBJ1-6; TRBD1 matches 7 bases. The CDR3 length is 13 residues. J gave up 8 bases and V 4 bases, and 3 bases lay outside the gene matches. The germline V gene encodes CDR1 SGHDT and CDR2 YYEEEE. CDR3 nucleotide sequence: TGTGCCAGCAGCCTCCAGGGGGATTCACCCCTCCACTTT. Translating gives CASSLQGDSPLHF.

V gene TRBV28 combines with J gene TRBJ2-5, with TRBD2 identical over 8 bases. The germline V gene has CDR1 MDHEN and CDR2 SYDVKM. CDR3 length: 15 amino acids. Losses at the gene ends were 4 bases for V and 5 bases for J; bases not matched to a gene: 9. This chain's CDR3 is CASSSSAGGDETQYF. CDR3 sequence (DNA): TGTGCCAGCAGTTCGTCGGCGGGAGGTGACGAGACCCAGTACTTC.

The rearrangement links TRBV28 to TRBJ2-4, with 9 bases matching TRBD1. The CDR3 consists of 16 residues. The V and J ends lost 6 bases and 0 bases, in that order; junction bases with no gene match: 6. Germline CDR1 is MDHEN and CDR2 is SYDVKM. The CDR3 DNA follows: TGTGCCAGCAGCTCTACAGGGGGCACAGCCAAAAACATTCAGTACTTC. It is translated as CASSSTGGTAKNIQYF.

The chain uses TRBV28 and TRBJ2-1, with D possibly matching TRBD2 (7 bases). Trimming shortened V by 6 bases and J by 1 base, and 16 bases separated the two germline ends. Germline loops: CDR1 MDHEN, CDR2 SYDVKM. This CDR3 region has 16 residues. The CDR3 coding sequence is TGTGCCAGCAGCCCAAGGGGGAGGGGGTCCTACAATGAGCAGTTCTTC. It specifies CASSPRGRGSYNEQFF.